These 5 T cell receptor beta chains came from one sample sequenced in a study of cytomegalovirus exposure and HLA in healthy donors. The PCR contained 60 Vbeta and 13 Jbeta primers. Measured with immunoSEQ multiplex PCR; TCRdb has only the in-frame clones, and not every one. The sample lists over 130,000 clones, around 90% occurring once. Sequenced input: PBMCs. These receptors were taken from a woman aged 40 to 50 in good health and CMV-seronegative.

The CDR3 spells CASSPGRGWEVPDTQYF. The CDR3 DNA sequence: TGTGCCAGCAGCCCGGGGAGGGGGTGGGAGGTGCCGGATACGCAGTATTTT. The chain couples TRBV11-3 to TRBJ2-3; D perhaps matches TRBD2 (7 bases). The CDR3 sequence is 17 residues long. The V and J ends lost 5 bases and 6 bases respectively, with 24 bases between them. Germline V gene sequence: CDR1 SGHNT, CDR2 YENEEA.

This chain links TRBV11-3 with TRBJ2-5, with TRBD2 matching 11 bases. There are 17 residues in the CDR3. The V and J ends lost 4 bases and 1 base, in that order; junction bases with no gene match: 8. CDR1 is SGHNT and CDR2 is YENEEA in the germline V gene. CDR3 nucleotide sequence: TGTGCCAGCAGCTGGGGGGGGACTAGCGGCCTCCAAGAGACCCAGTACTTC. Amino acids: CASSWGGTSGLQETQYF. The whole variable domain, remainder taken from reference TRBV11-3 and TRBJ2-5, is EAGVVQSPRYKIIEKKQPVAFWCNPISGHNTLYWYLQNLGQGPELLIRYENEEAVDDSQLPKDRFSAERLKGVDSTLKIQPAELGDSAVYLCASSWGGTSGLQETQYFGPGTRLLVL.

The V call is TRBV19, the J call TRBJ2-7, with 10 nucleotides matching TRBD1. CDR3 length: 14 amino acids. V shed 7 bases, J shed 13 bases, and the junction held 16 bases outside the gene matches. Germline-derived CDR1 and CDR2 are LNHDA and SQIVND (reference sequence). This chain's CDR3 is CASTNMGGTGVFYF. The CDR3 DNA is TGTGCCAGTACCAATATGGGCGGGACAGGGGTGTTCTACTTC.

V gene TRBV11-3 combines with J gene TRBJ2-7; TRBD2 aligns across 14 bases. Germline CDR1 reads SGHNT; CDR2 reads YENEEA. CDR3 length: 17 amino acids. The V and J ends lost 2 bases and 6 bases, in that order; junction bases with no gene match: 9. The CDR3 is CASSLNSGTSGRREQYF. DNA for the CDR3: TGTGCCAGCAGCTTAAACAGTGGGACTAGCGGGAGACGCGAGCAGTACTTC.

This chain's CDR3 is CASSVLGSSYNEQFF. DNA of the CDR3: TGTGCCAGCAGCGTATTAGGGAGCTCCTACAATGAGCAGTTCTTC. The rearrangement joins TRBV9 to TRBJ2-1, with D perhaps matching TRBD2 (5 bases). The CDR3 loop spans 15 amino acids. The V end lost 1 base, the J end lost 0 bases, and 8 bases lay between the germline ends. CDR1 and CDR2 (germline): SGDLS, YYNGEE.